This TCR beta chain appears in the sequencing data of a study of T cell responses to AZD1222 COVID-19 vaccine. A word on this clone: Its target is not known.

Findings and limits, study-wide: Distributed over spike, vaccine-associated CD4 TCRs predominated at 160-218 and 743-854. There were repertoire samples only from the period after the peak T cell response.

The CDR3 extends over 14 amino acids. V lost 5 bases and J lost 0, with 8 bases in between. Germline values: CDR1 SGHRS, CDR2 YFSETQ. Assay used: immunoSEQ multiplex PCR; TCRdb lists only in-frame clones, some missing. There are about 120,000 clones in the sample; 85% to 90% occur only once, and approximately 10% lies in the top ten. The V and J genes are TRBV5-1 and TRBJ1-4; D is unresolved. The receptor was derived from an adult in good health. Specimen: peripheral blood, collected on day 0 of AZD1222 vaccination. CDR3 loop: CASRNGATNEKLFF. The CDR3 nucleotides read TGCGCCAGCAGGAACGGTGCAACTAATGAAAAACTGTTTTTT.